Presented here are 3 T cell receptor beta chains from one specimen sequenced in a study of siplizumab effects on memory and regulatory T cells. Clones were sequenced by immunoSEQ multiplex PCR, and TCRdb holds only the in-frame ones, with some missing. The sample lists around 77,000 clones; about 89% were seen once. The material sequenced was CD8+ T cells sorted from blood. The source is a human donor in good health.

This chain uses TRBV25-1 with TRBJ2-2; D is perhaps TRBD2 (6 bases). Germline V gene lookup returns CDR1 MGHDK and CDR2 SYGVNS. This CDR3 is built from 18 residues. Trimming took 3 bases from V and 1 from J, leaving 18 bases between them. CDR3 in amino acids: CASSDLPAGQRNTGELFF. The CDR3, as DNA: TGTGCCAGCAGTGACCTCCCCGCGGGGCAACGGAACACCGGGGAGCTGTTTTTT.

The rearrangement joins TRBV19 to TRBJ2-2; 10 bases map to TRBD1. CDR1 LNHDA and CDR2 SQIVND come from the germline V gene (reference sequence). The CDR3 sequence is 15 residues long. Trimming took 1 base from V and 4 from J; bases not matched to a gene: 0. Written as DNA, the CDR3 is TGTGCCAGTAGTATAGGGGACAGGGGCACCGGGGAGCTGTTTTTT. Translating gives CASSIGDRGTGELFF.

The V call is TRBV19, the J call TRBJ2-7; D may be TRBD2 (5 bases). Germline V CDR1 and CDR2: LNHDA, SQIVND (reference sequence). The CDR3 sequence is 15 residues long. Trimming removed 3 bases at V and 3 bases at J, with 15 bases between. This chain's CDR3 is CASSISWRVDYEQYF. The DNA of the CDR3 is TGTGCCAGTAGTATTTCTTGGCGGGTAGACTACGAGCAGTACTTC.